This T cell receptor beta chain was sequenced for a study of blood T cell repertoires in COVID-19. V trimming: 6 bases; J trimming: 0 bases; junction bases outside the gene matches: 3. In germline, CDR1 is KGHSH, CDR2 LQKENI. The CDR3 runs 14 residues. The data were produced by immunoSEQ multiplex PCR, yet TCRdb's version contains in-frame clones alone and is incomplete. The sample carries a few hundred thousand clones, 65% to 90% recorded once. This sequence originates from a human donor in a cohort sampled during active COVID-19. The chain links TRBV18 to TRBJ1-1; 8 bases match TRBD1. The sample comprised peripheral blood. In nucleotides, the CDR3 is TGTGCCAGCTCGCGACAGGGGTTGAACACTGAAGCTTTCTTT. Encoded protein: CASSRQGLNTEAFF.